This entry concerns a single T cell receptor (beta chain). Described time point: pretreatment peripheral blood. Patients had locally advanced or metastatic urothelial carcinoma. This sample was included in a study of PD-L1 blockade in urothelial cancer. In the study overall: Analyses used blood from 3 weeks (second dose) and 6 weeks after treatment start. Blood samples contained a median roughly 150,000 T cells.

This CDR3 has 16 amino acids. Trimming took off 4 bases at V and 2 bases at J, with 16 bases between the two ends. The germline V gene encodes CDR1 SGDLS and CDR2 YYNGEE. Synthetic templates analogous to TCR were spiked into all PCRs individually. Only in-frame clones appear in the TCRdb table, and some are missing; sequencing was by immunoSEQ multiplex PCR. The sample lists some 100,000 clones; more than 80% were seen once. This chain links TRBV9 with TRBJ1-3, with a weak D call TRBD1 (5 bases). The sequence was obtained from a woman of 80 years or more with urothelial cancer. Here the sequenced sample was PBMCs, taken around atezolizumab (anti-PD-L1) treatment. CDR3 DNA sequence: TGTGCCAGCAGCCCCCCAGGGCTAGTAGCTGGAAACACCATATATTTT. Translation: CASSPPGLVAGNTIYF.